This T cell receptor (beta chain) was identified in a study of cytomegalovirus exposure and HLA in healthy donors (dated by TCRdb to the late 2010s). As for the study more broadly: An earlier analysis of under 600 of the donors reported more than 250 Gb of sequence data and about 100 million unique TCR beta sequences from about 179 million T cells. In an earlier analysis of over 550 of the donors, high-throughput TCR beta sequencing was used to judge whether each TCR beta V gene segment behaved as functional or pseudogenic. HLA typing included class I and class II loci at four-digit resolution. Besides the first cohort of roughly 700 subjects, a separate validation cohort made up of around 120 different subjects was used. Every repertoire in the discovery cohort had been generated on one and the same sequencing platform. The study profiled the T cell repertoires of about 640 subjects by immunosequencing and related them to cytomegalovirus serostatus. Rather than using new phenotypic data, the later analysis identified candidate immune exposures from TCR beta sequences and from how often those sequences occurred across donors. Of the approximately 400 genotyped donors, over 65% fell in the genetic ancestry cluster associated with self-reported Caucasian donors. About 300 gigabases of sequencing data and roughly 80 million unique TCR sequences made up an early release that covered several hundred HLA-typed donors. In a later analysis, previously published TCR beta repertoires from more than 500 donors were re-analyzed and high-resolution HLA genotyping was added so that TCR occurrence patterns could be studied. The study was designed to test whether signatures of past pathogen exposure could be identified by cataloging public T cell receptors. Across under 500 genotyped donors of the cohort, an average of roughly 230,000 unique TCR beta nucleotide sequences per donor were sequenced, and 15% to 20% of those sequences were non-productive. In a later genetic analysis, genome-wide SNP genotypes for about three fifths of the 666 donors were used, and that subset was treated as a discovery cohort. The number of typed donors differed by locus: roughly 620-630 for A, B, C, DRB1 and DQB1; 522 for DQA1; roughly 600 for DPA1; and 400 to 480 for DPB1. Alongside the repertoire data, information on donor age, sex, ethnicity and CMV serostatus was compiled. To predict cytomegalovirus infection status, the study combined high-throughput TCR immunosequencing, statistical association of individual TCRs with disease status, and machine learning. Roughly 5 DR-DQ haplotypes were handled as single units for association and clustering, since linkage in the cohort was strong.

The study at large found these results: Roughly uniform sequencing depth across donors was assumed in presence/absence analyses, although this assumption may not hold. Across donors, most TCR sequences were observed very rarely, whereas some public TCRs were present in many individuals. CMV serostatus was the only immune exposure information available for the cohort. This cohort had only TCR beta chains sequenced, and the lack of alpha or paired-chain data limited which features could be detected. In vitro tests confirmed that a few of the cytomegalovirus-associated TCR beta chains recognize cytomegalovirus antigens. Broadly in line with IMGT annotations, most TCR beta V segments showed up in productive rearrangements about 87% or about 30% of the time in an earlier analysis of several hundred of the donors. According to a later analysis, parvovirus B19, influenza, CMV and Epstein-Barr virus appeared linked to several top co-occurrence clusters. Because counts were too low, 15 to 20 rarely observed V segments, including chromosome 9 orphons, were excluded from the earlier analysis of 587 of the donors. Linkage disequilibrium might explain the correlated functional status among segregating V segments, but an unknown experimental factor could not be ruled out. A further reported finding was that TCR beta sequences accurately predicted the HLA-A and HLA-B alleles for most subjects in the first cohort. In a later genetic analysis, a missense DCLRE1C variant was associated with V-gene and J-gene trimming of TCR beta chains, and the association was replicated in an independent cohort. In a later analysis, TCR association rates were found to vary across HLA loci, with the most associated TCRs seen for DRB1 alleles and the fewest for HLA-C alleles. In both the original and validation cohorts, the classifier was reported to diagnose cytomegalovirus status with high specificity and sensitivity. Because HLA typing was unavailable for some donors at each locus, only the typed subset was used in association tests. The authors suggested that the approach could potentially be extended to other disease states and immunological phenotypes. A group of highly shared sequence variants was considered likely to be a technical artifact of the sequencing pipeline. Compared with equally common non-associated chains, HLA-associated TCR beta chains in a later analysis were more clonally expanded and had lower generation probabilities. Specific HLA alleles were associated with 15,000 to 20,000 TCR beta sequences at a false discovery rate of 0.05 in a later analysis. In a later genetic analysis, fewer N-insertions in productive TCRs were reported among donors in an Asian-associated ancestry cluster than the approximately 710-donor mean. Most CMV-associated TCR beta chains appeared to be HLA-restricted in a later analysis, and the HLA associations seemed to be driven largely by CMV exposure. Assigning TCR associations to individual alleles was difficult when HLA alleles, especially DR and DQ, strongly co-occurred. Some IMGT-functional V segments, including TRBV6-2 and TRBV6-3, could not be distinguished by the 87-base-pair reads and were therefore excluded. In the study, some 160 TCR beta chains were listed as associated with cytomegalovirus.

The cohort comprised 550 to 700 healthy bone marrow donors. At the time of sampling, every cohort member was nominally healthy, though immune exposures that went unrecorded were likely present. The donor tested CMV seropositive, placing the donor among the roughly 300 seropositive members of the cohort. A peripheral blood sample was collected from each donor, and TCR beta sequencing was performed on peripheral blood mononuclear cells. Genomic DNA was extracted from the blood cell samples with the Qiagen DNeasy Blood Extraction Kit. Comments on this clone: Its specific antigen is unknown. No quality values exist for individual bases; no much larger clone is one base distant.

The germline V and J ends show losses of 6 bases and 5 bases respectively, and no gene match explains 6 bases of the junction. There are 14 amino acids in the CDR3, from cysteine to phenylalanine inclusive. CDR3 DNA only is kept here, 42 bases in frame from base 1. As encoded in the germline V gene, CDR1 is MNHNS while CDR2 is SASEGT. Library creation used the immunoSEQ multiplex PCR assay. For the multiplex PCR, a mixture combining 60 forward primers for TCR Vbeta segments and 13 reverse primers for TCR Jbeta segments was used. A multiplex PCR assay on genomic DNA amplified the CDR3 region of rearranged TCR beta genes. The Illumina HiSeq System was used to sequence the amplified TCR beta libraries as 87-base-pair reads. The published analysis was carried out like this. A later analysis tallied 75 million to 95 million unique TCR beta chains across the roughly 610 repertoires, and around 12 million of those chains were shared by two or more donors. Raw reads were error-corrected and collapsed into unique sequences by a nearest-neighbor algorithm in which closely related sequences were merged to remove PCR and sequencing errors. V, D and J gene segments were assigned by aligning CDR3 sequences to IMGT reference sequences. Each retained sequence needed at least a six-nucleotide match to both a V gene segment and a J gene segment. A rearrangement counted as productive if the CDR3 had no stop codons and remained in frame with V and J, and every other rearrangement counted as non-productive. CDR3 was defined by IMGT convention, running from the second conserved V-encoded cysteine to the conserved J-encoded phenylalanine. The earlier analysis of a few hundred of the donors excluded sequences that lacked an unambiguous match to a single V gene segment. In an earlier analysis of approximately 610 of the donors, V segments were called functional above 56.7% productive rearrangements and were called segregating when the between-donor standard deviation exceeded 5%. A statistical classification framework was built to diagnose cytomegalovirus status from the catalog of TCR beta chain sequences. In a later analysis, V and J genes were assigned by comparing TCR nucleotide sequences against IMGT/GENE-DB human TR gene sequences. Using the TCRdist pipeline, a later analysis assigned CDR3 sequences along with most-parsimonious VDJ recombination scenarios. In a later analysis, every TCR beta chain was defined by the combination of its CDR3 amino acid sequence and its V-gene family, and reads without a unique V-gene family were dropped. A later analysis removed several hundred highly shared, low-generation-probability nucleotide sequences to deal with suspected cross-contamination and a sequencing artifact. For each public chain, a later analysis derived a clonal expansion index from normalized ranks of inferred template counts within each repertoire. In a later analysis, generation probabilities were computed with a VDJ recombination model fitted to out-of-frame rearrangements, and the resulting probabilities were checked against IGoR. In a later analysis, TCR-TCR, TCR-HLA and TCR-CMV co-occurrence was scored with hypergeometric tests, and a repertoire-size bias correction was applied to TCR pairs. A later analysis estimated false discovery rates by permuting HLA or CMV assignments 20 times. A later analysis grouped co-occurring TCRs with DBSCAN, adding TCRdist sequence similarity when clustering within HLA-allele-positive subsets. For co-occurrence clustering, repertoires with fewer than 30,000 or more than 120,000 public chains were excluded, along with five or six repertoires with anomalous nucleotide sharing. The table comes from immuneACCESS by way of TCRdb, which keeps in-frame sequences with V and J called. Part of the clones is missing from these tables; in studies checked, under half for an unresolved V gene and the rest for unknown reasons. D and trimming come from the DNA, and the V and J calls and clone size come from that table. Counted in this sample were around 130,000 clones; approximately 85% of them appeared once. The ten largest account for about 6.7% of the sample.

The chain is made from TRBV6-1 and TRBJ1-5; 8 bases in the junction line up with TRBD1. The TCR comes from a woman aged 25 to 39 in good health and CMV-seropositive. Specimen: PBMCs. The DNA sequence follows: TGTGCCAGCAGGACAGGGGAATTACATCAGCCCCAGCATTTT. Protein translation: CASRTGELHQPQHF.